The T cell receptor beta chain under discussion was sequenced for a study of blood T cell repertoires in COVID-19. Overall study context: Researchers got acute and convalescent COVID-19 samples from the United States, Italy and Spain. Sample material is recorded as cDNA or gDNA derived from T cells, B-cell-depleted T cells, or PBMCs.

The J segment lost 7 bases and the V segment lost 5 bases, leaving 16 bases of the junction unmatched. Germline loops: CDR1 LNHDA, CDR2 SQIVND (reference sequence). The CDR3 loop spans 18 amino acids. Per the original data handling: Nucleated cell counts were estimated from reference gene primer amplification. Sequencing used immunoSEQ multiplex PCR; TCRdb keeps in-frame clones, though not all of them. The V and J calls and clone size were taken over from that table, and D and trimming were inferred from the DNA. This table holds about 160,000 clones, over 60% found once. This TCR came from a man aged 60-69 years with acute or convalescent COVID-19. The rearrangement uses TRBV19 and TRBJ2-1; 11 nucleotides line up with TRBD2. Sequencing was done on a sample of peripheral blood. Here the CDR3 reads CASSDQSVAGGPGNEQFF. The CDR3 nucleotides read TGTGCCAGTAGTGACCAATCCGTAGCGGGGGGGCCGGGTAATGAGCAGTTCTTC.